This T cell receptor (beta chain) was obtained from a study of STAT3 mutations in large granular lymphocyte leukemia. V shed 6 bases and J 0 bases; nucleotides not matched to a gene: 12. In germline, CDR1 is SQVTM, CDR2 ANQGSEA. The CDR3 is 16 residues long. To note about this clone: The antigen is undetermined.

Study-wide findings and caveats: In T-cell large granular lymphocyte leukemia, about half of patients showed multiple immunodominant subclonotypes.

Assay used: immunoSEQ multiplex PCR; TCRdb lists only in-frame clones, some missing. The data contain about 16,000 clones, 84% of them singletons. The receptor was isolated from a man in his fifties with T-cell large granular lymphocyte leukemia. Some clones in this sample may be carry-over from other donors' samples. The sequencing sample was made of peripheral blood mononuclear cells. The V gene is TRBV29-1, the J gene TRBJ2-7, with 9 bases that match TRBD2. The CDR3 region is CSVGSLAGVRSYEQYF. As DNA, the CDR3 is TGCAGCGTAGGATCATTAGCGGGGGTACGCTCCTACGAGCAGTACTTC.